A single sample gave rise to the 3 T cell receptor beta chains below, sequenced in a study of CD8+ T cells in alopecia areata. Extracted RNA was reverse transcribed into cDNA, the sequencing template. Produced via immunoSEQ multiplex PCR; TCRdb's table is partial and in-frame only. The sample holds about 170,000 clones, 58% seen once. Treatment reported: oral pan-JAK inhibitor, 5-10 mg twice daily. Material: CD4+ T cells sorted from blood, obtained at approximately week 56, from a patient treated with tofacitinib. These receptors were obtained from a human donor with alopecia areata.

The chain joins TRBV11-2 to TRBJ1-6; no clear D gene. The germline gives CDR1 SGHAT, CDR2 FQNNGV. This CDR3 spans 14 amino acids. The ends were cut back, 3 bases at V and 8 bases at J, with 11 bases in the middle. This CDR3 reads CASSFLGRDSPLHF. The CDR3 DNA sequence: TGTGCCAGCAGCTTCCTGGGGAGGGATTCACCCCTCCACTTT. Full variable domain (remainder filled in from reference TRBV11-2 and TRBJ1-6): EAGVAQSPRYKIIEKRQSVAFWCNPISGHATLYWYQQILGQGPKLLIQFQNNGVVDDSQLPKDRFSAERLKGVDSTLKIQPAKLEDSAVYLCASSFLGRDSPLHFGNGTRLTVT.

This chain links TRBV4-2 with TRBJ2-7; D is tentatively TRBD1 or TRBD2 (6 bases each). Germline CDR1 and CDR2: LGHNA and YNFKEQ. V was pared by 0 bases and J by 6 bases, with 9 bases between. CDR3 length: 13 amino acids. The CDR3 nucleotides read TGTGCCAGCAGCCAAGATGGGGGGCGCGAGCAGTACTTC. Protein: CASSQDGGREQYF.

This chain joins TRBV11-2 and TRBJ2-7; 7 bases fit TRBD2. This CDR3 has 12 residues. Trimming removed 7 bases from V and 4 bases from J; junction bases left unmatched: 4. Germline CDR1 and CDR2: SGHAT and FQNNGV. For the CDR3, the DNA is TGTGCCAGCACCCAGCGGGGATACGAGCAGTACTTC. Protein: CASTQRGYEQYF.